This TCR beta chain was recovered during a study of blood T cell repertoires in COVID-19. Study context: PBMCs, B-cell-depleted T cells, or T cells provided the cDNA or gDNA that made up the material.

Per the study methods: Reference gene primers were amplified, and this amplification served to estimate nucleated cell counts. Clones were sequenced by immunoSEQ multiplex PCR, and TCRdb holds only the in-frame ones, with some missing. D and trimming were read from the DNA, whereas the V and J calls and clone size are those reported in that table. This sample yields some 200,000 clones, of which 60% to 85% are seen a single time; around 7.3% belongs to the top ten. Trimming pared 3 bases from V and 8 bases from J, leaving 10 bases between. This CDR3 has 13 residues. From germline, CDR1 is SGHTA and CDR2 FQGNSA.

The sequencing sample was made of peripheral blood. The TCR originated in a woman in her sixties or seventies with acute or convalescent COVID-19. The chain links TRBV7-2 to TRBJ2-2; perhaps TRBD2 as D (6 bases). The CDR3 DNA reads as TGTGCCAGCAGCTTCGGGGGAAGAGGGGAGCTGTTTTTT. It yields the protein CASSFGGRGELFF.